This TCR beta chain originates from a study of PD-1 blockade in classical Hodgkin lymphoma. Study as a whole: Patients were dosed intravenously with nivolumab at 3 mg/kg every 2 weeks.

Libraries were prepared by immunoSEQ multiplex PCR; TCRdb keeps only in-frame clonotypes and omits some of them. The sample consists of over 70,000 clones, roughly nine tenths of them appearing once. Every patient had relapsed following autologous stem cell transplantation, and cohorts differed in brentuximab vedotin exposure. Complete response, partial response or progressive disease made up the best responses. V dropped 0 bases and J dropped 5; count of bases not matched to a gene: 4. Per germline, CDR1 GTSNPN and CDR2 SVGIG (reference sequence). CDR3 length: 14 amino acids. This receptor was obtained from a human donor with classical Hodgkin lymphoma. This specimen was peripheral blood mononuclear cells (PBMCs), taken at baseline. The V call is TRBV30, the J call TRBJ2-5, with 9 bases fitting TRBD2. The CDR3: CAWSVSAGGETQYF. CDR3 bases: TGTGCCTGGAGTGTCTCGGCGGGAGGGGAGACCCAGTACTTC. Full variable domain (remainder filled in from reference TRBV30 and TRBJ2-5): SQTIHQWPATLVQPVGSPLSLECTVEGTSNPNLYWYRQAAGRGLQLLFYSVGIGQISSEVPQNLSASRPQDRQFILSSKKLLLSDSGFYLCAWSVSAGGETQYFGPGTRLLVL.